Below are 23 T cell receptor beta chains sequenced from a single sample in a study of shared clonotypes between healthy human individuals. TCRdb's copy holds only in-frame clones and misses some; the assay was immunoSEQ multiplex PCR. Of approximately 980,000 clones in the sample, 76% were seen once. Sequenced material: memory CD4+ T cells sorted from blood. Subset described: CD45RA-negative fraction. The receptors derive from a man aged 18 to 30 in good health.

CDR3 in DNA: TGTGCCAGCAGTTACTCTTTCCCCGGGGGCTCCTACGAGCAGTACTTC. Its protein product is CASSYSFPGGSYEQYF. The rearrangement links TRBV6-5 to TRBJ2-7; D is perhaps TRBD2 (6 bases). The germline V gene encodes CDR1 MNHEY and CDR2 SVGAGI. Trimming shortened V by 0 bases and J by 0 bases, and 12 bases separated the two germline ends. This CDR3 is 16 amino acids long.

The chain couples TRBV7-2 to TRBJ1-6; 7 positions match TRBD1. From germline, CDR1 is SGHTA and CDR2 FQGNSA. V gave up 5 bases and J gave up 6 bases; unmatched junction bases: 7. CDR3 length equals 15 residues. Written as DNA, the CDR3 is TGTGCCAGCAGCCAGAACAGGGGATTTAATTCACCCCTCCACTTT. Residues: CASSQNRGFNSPLHF.

The chain employs TRBV7-9 and TRBJ1-6; TRBD1 matches at 8 bases. V lost 1 base and J lost 7; bases outside the gene matches: 3. This CDR3 contains 15 residues. Germline V gene data show CDR1 as SEHNR and CDR2 as FQNEAQ (reference sequence). CDR3 loop: CASSLGTGRNSPLHF. The CDR3 nucleotides are TGTGCCAGCAGCTTAGGGACAGGGCGGAATTCACCCCTCCACTTT. Full variable domain (missing parts from reference TRBV7-9 and TRBJ1-6): DTGVSQNPRHKITKRGQNVTFRCDPISEHNRLYWYRQTLGQGPEFLTYFQNEAQLEKSRLLSDRFSAERPKGSFSTLEIQRTEQGDSAMYLCASSLGTGRNSPLHFGNGTRLTVT.

The chain is built from TRBV28 and TRBJ1-4; TRBD1 aligns across 7 bases. The CDR3 consists of 15 residues. The ends lost 1 base at V and 7 bases at J; junction bases unmatched: 6. CDR1 is MDHEN, CDR2 SYDVKM, per germline. Here the CDR3 DNA reads TGTGCCAGCAGTTTATCAGGGGGGCTCAGTGAAAAACTGTTTTTT. This sequence encodes CASSLSGGLSEKLFF.

This clone was counted between two and nine times. V gene TRBV19 combines with J gene TRBJ2-3; D not resolved. The CDR3 is 14 amino acids. V dropped 5 bases and J dropped 2 bases, with 11 bases sitting between them. Germline CDR1 and CDR2: LNHDA and SQIVND (reference sequence). The CDR3 DNA is TGTGCCAGTAGTGACGAGAGCCTCACAGATACGCAGTATTTT. It is translated as CASSDESLTDTQYF.

V gene TRBV28 combines with J gene TRBJ1-2; no firm D call. The CDR3 length is 17 residues. The germline V and J ends were trimmed by 2 bases and 0 bases, with 16 bases remaining between them. CDR1 is MDHEN, CDR2 SYDVKM, per germline. Here the CDR3 DNA reads TGTGCCAGCAGTTTAGGAAGCATCTTGGGGACTAACTATGGCTACACCTTC. Its translation is CASSLGSILGTNYGYTF.

The V and J genes are TRBV18 and TRBJ1-3; the D is unclear. This CDR3 comprises 16 residues. Trimming cost V 0 bases and J 0 bases, with 9 bases left between them. Germline V gene sequence: CDR1 KGHSH, CDR2 LQKENI. The CDR3 loop reads CASSPPHGSSGNTIYF. The DNA of the CDR3 is TGTGCCAGCTCACCACCCCACGGTAGCTCTGGAAACACCATATATTTT. Full variable domain (outside the CDR3, taken from reference TRBV18 and TRBJ1-3): NAGVMQNPRHLVRRRGQEARLRCSPMKGHSHVYWYRQLPEEGLKFMVYLQKENIIDESGMPKERFSAEFPKEGPSILRIQQVVRGDSAAYFCASSPPHGSSGNTIYFGEGSWLTVV.

V is TRBV5-4 and J is TRBJ2-7; D tentatively reads TRBD1 or TRBD2 (5 bases each). V dropped 4 bases and J dropped 4 bases, with 12 bases sitting between them. The CDR3 spans 13 residues. The V gene's germline CDR1 is SGHNT and CDR2 YYREEE (reference sequence). The CDR3 here is CASSRRDGYEQYF. For the CDR3, the DNA is TGTGCCAGCAGCCGCAGGGACGGGTACGAGCAGTACTTC.

The J gene is TRBJ1-5, the V gene TRBV6-1; 9 bases map to TRBD1. V shed 5 bases, J shed 6 bases, and the junction held 8 bases outside the gene matches. Germline V lookup: CDR1 MNHNS, CDR2 SASEGT. This CDR3 region has 15 residues. CDR3 sequence (DNA): TGTGCCAGCAGTCCCGTAGGACAGGGGTTTCAGCCCCAGCATTTT. Translating gives CASSPVGQGFQPQHF.

This clone was counted only a few times. The rearrangement uses TRBV4-1 and TRBJ1-2; D is unresolved. Germline V gives CDR1 MGHRA, CDR2 YSYEKL. The CDR3 runs 13 residues. V was clipped by 3 bases and J by 1 base, with 6 bases between them. CDR3 protein: CASSQTVNYGYTF. In DNA form, the CDR3 reads TGCGCCAGCAGCCAGACGGTTAACTATGGCTACACCTTC.

The chain is built from TRBV5-1 and TRBJ1-1; no definite D call. The CDR3 loop spans 13 amino acids. Germline CDR1 SGHRS, CDR2 YFSETQ. Trimming removed 2 bases from V and 5 bases from J, with 10 bases in between. The chain's CDR3 is CASSFLAATEAFF. For the CDR3, the DNA is TGCGCCAGCAGCTTTCTGGCAGCAACTGAAGCTTTCTTT. Complete variable domain (other parts from reference TRBV5-1 and TRBJ1-1): KAGVTQTPRYLIKTRGQQVTLSCSPISGHRSVSWYQQTPGQGLQFLFEYFSETQRNKGNFPGRFSGRQFSNSRSEMNVSTLELGDSALYLCASSFLAATEAFFGQGTRLTVV.

This clone was found a few times. This rearrangement joins TRBV5-6 to TRBJ2-2; 10 nucleotides match TRBD1. Unmatched junction bases numbered 10, after V lost 4 bases and J lost 4 bases. Germline CDR1 reads SGHDT; CDR2 reads YYEEEE. The CDR3 sequence is 17 residues long. This CDR3 reads CASSPDFRTGGTGELFF. DNA for the CDR3: TGTGCCAGCAGCCCGGATTTCCGGACAGGGGGCACCGGGGAGCTGTTTTTT.

At least ten counts were recorded for this clone. The chain couples TRBV7-9 to TRBJ2-7; a possible D gene is TRBD1 (6 bases). The CDR3 covers 14 residues. Per the germline V gene, CDR1 is SEHNR and CDR2 is FQNEAQ (reference sequence). The ends were cut back, 5 bases at V and 2 bases at J, with 13 bases in the middle. The CDR3 loop is CASSLDRRPYEQYF. CDR3 nucleotide sequence: TGTGCCAGCAGCCTCGACAGGAGGCCCTACGAGCAGTACTTC.

This clone was counted a few times. This chain joins TRBV7-9 and TRBJ1-1; D not certain. V lost 4 bases and J 2 bases, leaving 8 bases between the germline ends. The germline V gene has CDR1 SEHNR and CDR2 FQNEAQ (reference sequence). The CDR3 totals 13 residues. The CDR3 sequence is CASSWAANTEAFF. The CDR3, as DNA: TGTGCCAGCAGCTGGGCGGCCAACACTGAAGCTTTCTTT.

V gene TRBV30 combines with J gene TRBJ2-5; D is possibly TRBD1 or TRBD2 (5 bases each). This CDR3 spans 12 amino acids. Germline V gene lookup returns CDR1 GTSNPN and CDR2 SVGIG (reference sequence). V lost 3 bases and J 7 bases, leaving 12 bases between the germline ends. Here the CDR3 reads CAWSPLGGTQYF. For the CDR3, the DNA is TGTGCCTGGAGCCCCCTTGGGGGGACCCAGTACTTC.

This chain connects TRBV9 to TRBJ1-6; D is ambiguous. The V end lost 8 bases, the J end lost 8 bases, and 11 bases lay between the germline ends. From germline, CDR1 is SGDLS and CDR2 YYNGEE. The CDR3 sequence is 12 residues long. The CDR3 DNA is TGTGCCAGTAAGACTGGGGATTCACCCCTCCACTTT. It specifies CASKTGDSPLHF. Combining the CDR3 with reference TRBV9 and TRBJ1-6 gives the whole variable domain DSGVTQTPKHLITATGQRVTLRCSPRSGDLSVYWYQQSLDQGLQFLIQYYNGEERAKGNILERFSAQQFPDLHSELNLSSLELGDSALYFCASKTGDSPLHFGNGTRLTVT.

This clone was observed once. The chain couples TRBV19 to TRBJ1-2; D is undetermined. Germline CDR1 and CDR2: LNHDA and SQIVND (reference sequence). V was pared by 4 bases and J by 5 bases, with 8 bases between. The CDR3 covers 12 residues. The CDR3 spells CASSNYLYGYTF. DNA of the CDR3: TGTGCCAGTAGTAACTACCTATATGGCTACACCTTC. Drawing the rest from reference TRBV19 and TRBJ1-2, the complete variable domain is DGGITQSPKYLFRKEGQNVTLSCEQNLNHDAMYWYRQDPGQGLRLIYYSQIVNDFQKGDIAEGYSVSREKKESFPLTVTSAQKNPTAFYLCASSNYLYGYTFGSGTRLTVV.

This chain links TRBV28 with TRBJ1-2, with TRBD1 identical over 8 bases. Germline trimming cut 4 bases from V and 4 bases from J; bases unmatched to any gene: 8. The V gene's germline CDR1 is MDHEN and CDR2 SYDVKM. The CDR3 totals 15 residues. CDR3 sequence reads: CASSSQTGESYGYTF. In DNA, the CDR3 is TGTGCCAGCAGTTCCCAGACAGGGGAGTCCTATGGCTACACCTTC.

The gene calls are TRBV4-1 and TRBJ2-4; 8 bases are a match to TRBD2. V lost 0 bases, J lost 1 base, and 11 bases stayed unmatched. There are 19 residues in the CDR3. Per the germline V gene, CDR1 is MGHRA and CDR2 is YSYEKL. The CDR3 coding sequence is TGCGCCAGCAGCCAAGATAGGGGCGAGCGGGGGTTGGCCAAAAACATTCAGTACTTC. Its protein is CASSQDRGERGLAKNIQYF.

This clone was recorded a few times. The rearrangement uses TRBV2 and TRBJ2-3; D not resolved. Germline loops: CDR1 SNHLY, CDR2 FYNNEI. This CDR3 region has 13 residues. Trimming took 0 bases from V and 5 from J, leaving 6 bases between them. The CDR3 reads CASSEALQDTQYF. The CDR3, as DNA: TGTGCCAGCAGTGAAGCGCTGCAAGATACGCAGTATTTT.

The chain joins TRBV9 to TRBJ2-3, with a tentative D call TRBD1 (6 bases). The CDR3 length is 15 residues. Germline V gene sequence: CDR1 SGDLS, CDR2 YYNGEE. V lost 4 bases and J lost 2, with 14 bases in between. Written as DNA, the CDR3 is TGTGCCAGCAGCCCGACAGGACAGATCACAGATACGCAGTATTTT. Amino acids: CASSPTGQITDTQYF.

CDR3 in DNA: TGTGCCAGCAGATTTGATGTGAACAATGAGCAGTTCTTC. Translated, it gives CASRFDVNNEQFF. The V and J genes are TRBV2 and TRBJ2-1; D unclear. Germline V gene data show CDR1 as SNHLY and CDR2 as FYNNEI. CDR3 length equals 13 residues. Trimming removed 6 bases from V and 5 bases from J, with 11 bases in between.

The V and J genes are TRBV7-2 and TRBJ1-1, with D possibly being TRBD1 (5 bases). Deletions cut 10 bases from V and 4 bases from J, with 16 bases between. Germline V gives CDR1 SGHTA, CDR2 FQGNSA. CDR3 length: 13 amino acids. The CDR3: CATMGREFTEAFF. The CDR3 nucleotides read TGTGCCACCATGGGACGGGAGTTCACTGAAGCTTTCTTT.